Sequencing of this T cell receptor beta chain was carried out in a study of shared clonotypes between healthy human individuals. As regards this clone: The target antigen is unknown.

Here immunoSEQ multiplex PCR was the method, and the copy in TCRdb shows in-frame clones only, minus some. The sample has some 650,000 clones, roughly 97% seen once. Study results and caveats: Naive subsets, compared against memory subsets, generally had larger estimated richness values.

The CDR3 extends over 12 amino acids. Germline lookup yields CDR1 SNHLY and CDR2 FYNNEI. Trimming took off 4 bases at V and 5 bases at J, with 8 bases between the two ends. The clonotype comes from a woman aged 25 to 45 in good health. Specimen: naive CD4+ T cells sorted from blood. Indicated subset: CD45RA+ positively selected. The rearrangement joins TRBV2 to TRBJ2-5, with D unclear. This CDR3 is CASSVGWETQYF. DNA of the CDR3: TGTGCCAGCAGTGTAGGGTGGGAGACCCAGTACTTC.